This TCR beta chain was retrieved from a study of T cells in Graves' hyperthyroidism and ophthalmopathy. General study points: Stable hyperthyroidism was told apart from ophthalmopathy by a model built on 13 V-J features. Among clonotypes expanded in thyroid above 0.001, most were also found in blood.

Diagnosis of hyperthyroidism was new in patients aged 18 to 65, and its duration was under 2 months. Using around 10 ml of fresh peripheral blood, PBMCs were prepared. Trimming shortened V by 2 bases and J by 5 bases, and 10 bases separated the two germline ends. Germline assignment: CDR1 SEHNR and CDR2 FQNEAQ (reference sequence). The CDR3 spans 15 residues. The table lists this clonotype with a few counts. The antigen remains unidentified. Amplification targeted TCR beta CDR3 regions from RNA transcripts. First-round RT-PCR of the TCR CDR3 relied on the HTBI primer set. MiXCR, run by TCRdb on the multiplex PCR reads, gives a single entry per CDR3 protein. The sample has hundreds of thousands of distinct CDR3 sequences; roughly 40% are singletons.

The rearrangement links TRBV7-9 to TRBJ1-6; maybe TRBD1 (6 bases). The receptor was derived from a young man with Graves' hyperthyroidism. The specimen sequenced was blood. The CDR3 DNA reads TGTGCCAGCAGCTTAACAGGGAAGAATAATTCACCCCTCCACTTT. Its translation: CASSLTGKNNSPLHF.